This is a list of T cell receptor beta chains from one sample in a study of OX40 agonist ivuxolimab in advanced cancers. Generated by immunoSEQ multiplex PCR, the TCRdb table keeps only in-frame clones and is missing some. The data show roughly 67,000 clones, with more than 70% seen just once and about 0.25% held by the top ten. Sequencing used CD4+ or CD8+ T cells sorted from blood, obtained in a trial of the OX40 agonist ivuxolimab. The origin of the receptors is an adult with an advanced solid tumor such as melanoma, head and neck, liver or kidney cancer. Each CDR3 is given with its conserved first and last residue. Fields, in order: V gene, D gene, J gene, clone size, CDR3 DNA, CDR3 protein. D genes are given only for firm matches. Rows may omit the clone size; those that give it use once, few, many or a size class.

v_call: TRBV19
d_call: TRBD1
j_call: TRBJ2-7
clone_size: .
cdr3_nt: TGTGCCAGTAGTCCGGACAGGGGAGCCGAGCAGTACTTC
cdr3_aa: CASSPDRGAEQYF

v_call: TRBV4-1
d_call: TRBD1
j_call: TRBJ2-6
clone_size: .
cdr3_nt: TGCGCCAGCAGCCAAGGGACAGGCCTTTCAAGAGGGTCTGGGGCCAACGTCCTGACTTTC
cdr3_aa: CASSQGTGLSRGSGANVLTF

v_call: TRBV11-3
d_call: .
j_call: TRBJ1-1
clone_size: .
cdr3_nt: TGTGCCAGCAGCTTATCGATCGACACTGAAGCTTTCTTT
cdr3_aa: CASSLSIDTEAFF

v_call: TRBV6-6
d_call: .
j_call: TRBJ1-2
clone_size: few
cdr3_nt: TGTGCCAGCAGTCCAGGTTCCAACTATGGCTACACCTTC
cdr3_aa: CASSPGSNYGYTF

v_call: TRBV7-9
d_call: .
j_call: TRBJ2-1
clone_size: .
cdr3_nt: TGTGCCAGCAGCTTCGCTACTAGCTCCTACAATGAGCAGTTCTTC
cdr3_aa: CASSFATSSYNEQFF

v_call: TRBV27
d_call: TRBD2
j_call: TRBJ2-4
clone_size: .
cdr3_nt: TGTGCCAGCAGTTTACGACTAGCGGGAGGAAACATTCAGTACTTC
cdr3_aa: CASSLRLAGGNIQYF

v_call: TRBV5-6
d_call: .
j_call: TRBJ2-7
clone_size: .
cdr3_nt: TGTGCCAGCAGCCGAGCAGGACGGGGGCCCTACGAGCAGTACTTC
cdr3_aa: CASSRAGRGPYEQYF

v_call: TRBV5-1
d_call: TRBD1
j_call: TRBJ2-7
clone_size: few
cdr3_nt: TGCGCCAGCAGCTTTATCGGACAGGGCGAGGGCGAGCAGTACTTC
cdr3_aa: CASSFIGQGEGEQYF

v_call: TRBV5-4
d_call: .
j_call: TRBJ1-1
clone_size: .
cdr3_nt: TGTGCCAGCAGCTTGATAAGGTCTAACACTGAAGCTTTCTTT
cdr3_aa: CASSLIRSNTEAFF

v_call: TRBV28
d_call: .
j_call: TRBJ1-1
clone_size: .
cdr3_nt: TGTGCCAGCAGGGACCTCACTGAAGCTTTCTTT
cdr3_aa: CASRDLTEAFF

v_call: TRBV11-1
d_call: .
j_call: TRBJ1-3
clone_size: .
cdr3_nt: TGTGCCAGCAGCCCGGGGGACAAGAGCTCTGGAAACACCATATATTTT
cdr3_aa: CASSPGDKSSGNTIYF

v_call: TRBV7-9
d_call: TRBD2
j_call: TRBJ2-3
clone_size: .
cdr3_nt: TGTGCCAGCAGCTTAGCGGCTAGCGGTACGCAGTATTTT
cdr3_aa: CASSLAASGTQYF

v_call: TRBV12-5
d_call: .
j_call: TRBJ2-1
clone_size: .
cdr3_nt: TGTGCTAGTGGTTTGGTATTTTTTGGACAGGGACCCGCCGGGACTAGTAAAGATGAGCAGTTCTTC
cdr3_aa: CASGLVFFGQGPAGTSKDEQFF

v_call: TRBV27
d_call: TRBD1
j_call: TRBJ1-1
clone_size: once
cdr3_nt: TGTGCCAGCAGGAGGGACAGAGGGAACACTGAAGCTTTCTTT
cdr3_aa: CASRRDRGNTEAFF

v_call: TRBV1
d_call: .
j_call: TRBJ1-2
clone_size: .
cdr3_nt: TGCACCAACCGGGACGTAAGTTATGGCTACACCTTC
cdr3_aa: CTNRDVSYGYTF

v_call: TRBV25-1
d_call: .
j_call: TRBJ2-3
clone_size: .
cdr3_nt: TGTGCCAGCAGTTGGGACCCCCGTACGCAGTATTTT
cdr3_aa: CASSWDPRTQYF

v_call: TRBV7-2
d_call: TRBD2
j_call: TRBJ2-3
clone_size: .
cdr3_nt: TGTGCCAGCAGCTTAGAGCCTAGCGGGAGGAGTGATATCACAGATACGCAGTATTTT
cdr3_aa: CASSLEPSGRSDITDTQYF

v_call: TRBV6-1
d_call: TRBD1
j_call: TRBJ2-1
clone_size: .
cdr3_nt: TGTGCCAGCAGTGAAGAGCCACAGGGGGCGAGGAATGAGCAGTTCTTC
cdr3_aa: CASSEEPQGARNEQFF

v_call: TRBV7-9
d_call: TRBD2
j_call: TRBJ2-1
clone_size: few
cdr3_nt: TGTGCCAGCAGCTTACTAGCGGGAGATCGGGGGAATGAGCAGTTCTTC
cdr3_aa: CASSLLAGDRGNEQFF

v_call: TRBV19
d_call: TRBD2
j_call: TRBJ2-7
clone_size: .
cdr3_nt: TGTGCCAGTAGTATAGTTGTAAGCGGGGTCTACGAGCAGTACTTC
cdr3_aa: CASSIVVSGVYEQYF

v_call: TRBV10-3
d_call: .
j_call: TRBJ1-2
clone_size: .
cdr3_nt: TGTGCCATCAGTGAGTCGGAGCAGACTGGCTACACCTTC
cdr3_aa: CAISESEQTGYTF

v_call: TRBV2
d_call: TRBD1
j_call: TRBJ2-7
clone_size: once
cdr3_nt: TGTGCCACCCAACAGGGGGCAATAGGGGGCGAGCAGTACTTC
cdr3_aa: CATQQGAIGGEQYF

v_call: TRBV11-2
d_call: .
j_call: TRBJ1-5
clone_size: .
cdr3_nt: TGTGCCAGCAGCAATCAGGGGCCCTCGGATCAGCCCCAGCATTTT
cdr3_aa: CASSNQGPSDQPQHF

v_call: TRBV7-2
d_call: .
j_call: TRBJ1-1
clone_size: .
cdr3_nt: TGTGCCAGCAGCTATCAGGGGAACACTGAAGCTTTCTTT
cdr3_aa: CASSYQGNTEAFF

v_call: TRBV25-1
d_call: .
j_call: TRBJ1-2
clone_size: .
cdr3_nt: TGTGCCAGCAGTTCGGACGGTTATGGCTACACCTTC
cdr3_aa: CASSSDGYGYTF

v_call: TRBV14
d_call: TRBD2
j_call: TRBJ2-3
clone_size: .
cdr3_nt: TGTGCCAGCAGCCAGGTCCTAGCGGGAGGTTTGGATACGCAGTATTTT
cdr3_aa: CASSQVLAGGLDTQYF

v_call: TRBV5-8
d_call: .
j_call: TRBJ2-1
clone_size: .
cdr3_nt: TGTGCCAGCAGCCCTAGCGTTCTCTCCTACAATGAGCAGTTCTTC
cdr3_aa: CASSPSVLSYNEQFF

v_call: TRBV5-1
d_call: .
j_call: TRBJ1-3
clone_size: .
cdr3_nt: TGCGCCAGCAGCTTGCCAGGTTCTGGAAACACCATATATTTT
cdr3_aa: CASSLPGSGNTIYF

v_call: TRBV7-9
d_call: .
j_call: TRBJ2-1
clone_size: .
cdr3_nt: TGTGCCAGCAGCTTAACCCAGTACAATGAGCAGTTCTTC
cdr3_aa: CASSLTQYNEQFF

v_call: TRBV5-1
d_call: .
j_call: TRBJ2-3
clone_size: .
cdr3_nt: TGCGCCAGCAGCCCGAGCTTTGACAGGTACACAGATACGCAGTATTTT
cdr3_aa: CASSPSFDRYTDTQYF

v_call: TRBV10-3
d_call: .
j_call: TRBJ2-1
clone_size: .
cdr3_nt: TGTGCCATTCAAGGAGGACCCTACAATGAGCAGTTCTTC
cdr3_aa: CAIQGGPYNEQFF

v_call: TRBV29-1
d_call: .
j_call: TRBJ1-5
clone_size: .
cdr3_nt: TGCAGCGTTGGCCAGGACAGCAATCAGCCCCAGCATTTT
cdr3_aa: CSVGQDSNQPQHF

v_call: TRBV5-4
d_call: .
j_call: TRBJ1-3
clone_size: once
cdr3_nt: TGTGCCAGCAGCTTGGGGTCAGGGCTTGGAAACACCATATATTTT
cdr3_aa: CASSLGSGLGNTIYF

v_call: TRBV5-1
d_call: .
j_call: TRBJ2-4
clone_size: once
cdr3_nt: TGCGCCAGCAGCTTGGGCCCAGAAAACATTCAGTACTTC
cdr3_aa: CASSLGPENIQYF

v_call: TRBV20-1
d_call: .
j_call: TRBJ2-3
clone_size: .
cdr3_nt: TGCAGTGCCAGTTCAAGAGATACGCAGTATTTT
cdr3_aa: CSASSRDTQYF